This T cell receptor beta chain is drawn from a study of radiation and T cells in renal cell carcinoma. Notes on the study in general: No pretreatment tumor biopsies were available for baseline clonotypes.

Notes on this clone: Its specificity is unknown.

Sequenced by immunoSEQ multiplex PCR; TCRdb stores in-frame clones only, minus some. The data contain about 150,000 clones, approximately 90% of them singletons. The CDR3 is 14 amino acids. Germline V gene data show CDR1 as SGHKS and CDR2 as YYEKEE (reference sequence). V lost 2 bases and J lost 4, with 11 bases in between. Specified time point: baseline pretreatment blood. Regarding treatment: 15 Gy SBRT to primary tumor, nephrectomy 4 weeks later. Blood was sampled at baseline, 2 weeks and 4 weeks after SBRT. Clear cell pathology was present in this patient's renal cell carcinoma. This clonotype was obtained from a woman in her 50s with renal cell carcinoma. Sequencing used blood, obtained from a patient whose treatment included radiotherapy and nephrectomy. The chain employs TRBV5-5 and TRBJ2-3; D is perhaps TRBD1 (6 bases). In nucleotides, the CDR3 is TGTGCCAGCAGCTTTGGAACAGGGTCAGATACGCAGTATTTT. Translating gives CASSFGTGSDTQYF.